This paragraph covers one TCR beta chain sequence. The germline V gene has CDR1 ENHRY and CDR2 SYGVKD. The CDR3 totals 14 residues. This entry is derived from a study of T cells expressing NK-cell markers. TCRdb re-analyzed the 5' RACE reads; it lists each CDR3 protein once, without DNA. The sample yields approximately 380,000 distinct CDR3 sequences, of which the top ten take up around 5%. The receptor was derived from a man aged 18 to 69 in good health. This chain joins TRBV10-3 and TRBJ1-3. Sequencing was carried out using blood T cells: a sorted CD56 or NKG2C T cell subset, CD4+ or CD8+ T cells, or bulk PBMC T cells (not recorded which). CDR3 amino acids: CAISAEYSGNTIYF.